This T cell receptor (beta chain) originates from a study of blood T cell repertoires in COVID-19. In the study overall: From T cells, B-cell-depleted T cells, or PBMCs came the material, which was cDNA or gDNA.

Germline V gene lookup returns CDR1 SNHLY and CDR2 FYNNEI. The CDR3 is 19 residues long. The V gene end was trimmed by 5 bases and the J gene end by 1 base; junction bases not matched to a gene: 10. In its sample, this clone was seen a few times. How the authors handled the data: Cell counts per sample came from amplifying reference gene primers. The repertoire was sequenced with immunoSEQ multiplex PCR; TCRdb's copy has only in-frame clones and lacks some. The V and J calls and the clone size are those of that table, but D and trimming were determined from the DNA. Among about 130,000 clones listed, approximately 82% were seen once.

Material for sequencing was peripheral blood. The chain uses TRBV2 and TRBJ2-1; 14 positions match TRBD2. This TCR was recovered from a man between 60 and 75 years old with acute or convalescent COVID-19. The CDR3 sequence is CASSLGLAGGTRSYNEQFF. The CDR3 DNA sequence: TGTGCCAGCAGTCTTGGACTAGCGGGAGGTACCAGGTCCTACAATGAGCAGTTCTTC.